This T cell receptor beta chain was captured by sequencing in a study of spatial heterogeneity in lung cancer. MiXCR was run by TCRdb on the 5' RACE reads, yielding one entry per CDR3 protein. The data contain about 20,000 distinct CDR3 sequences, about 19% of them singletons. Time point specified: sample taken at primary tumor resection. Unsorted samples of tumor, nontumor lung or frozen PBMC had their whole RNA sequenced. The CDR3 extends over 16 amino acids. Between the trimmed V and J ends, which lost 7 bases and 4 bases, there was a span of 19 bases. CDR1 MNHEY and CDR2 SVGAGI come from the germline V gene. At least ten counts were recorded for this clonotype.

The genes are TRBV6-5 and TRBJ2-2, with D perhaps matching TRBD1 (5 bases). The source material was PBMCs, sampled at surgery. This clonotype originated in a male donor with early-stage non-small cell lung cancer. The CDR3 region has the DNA TGTGCCAGCACTCTCGGTGGGGCGTTCGGCACCGGGGAGCTGTTTTTT. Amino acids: CASTLGGAFGTGELFF.